This TCR beta chain was recorded in a study of blood T cell repertoires in COVID-19. Only in-frame clones appear in the TCRdb table, and some are missing; sequencing was by immunoSEQ multiplex PCR. The profile shows some 110,000 clones, approximately 89% of them singletons. Trimming at V came to 0 bases and at J to 1 base, leaving 0 bases not matched to a gene. Looked up from germline, CDR1 is SGDLS and CDR2 is YYNGEE. The CDR3 runs 17 residues. The chain couples TRBV9 to TRBJ2-2; 13 nucleotides line up with TRBD2. The sequence was obtained from a man in his forties with acute or convalescent COVID-19. Sequences were obtained from peripheral blood. The CDR3 spells CASSVGLAGGNTGELFF. In DNA, the CDR3 is TGTGCCAGCAGCGTAGGACTAGCGGGGGGGAACACCGGGGAGCTGTTTTTT.